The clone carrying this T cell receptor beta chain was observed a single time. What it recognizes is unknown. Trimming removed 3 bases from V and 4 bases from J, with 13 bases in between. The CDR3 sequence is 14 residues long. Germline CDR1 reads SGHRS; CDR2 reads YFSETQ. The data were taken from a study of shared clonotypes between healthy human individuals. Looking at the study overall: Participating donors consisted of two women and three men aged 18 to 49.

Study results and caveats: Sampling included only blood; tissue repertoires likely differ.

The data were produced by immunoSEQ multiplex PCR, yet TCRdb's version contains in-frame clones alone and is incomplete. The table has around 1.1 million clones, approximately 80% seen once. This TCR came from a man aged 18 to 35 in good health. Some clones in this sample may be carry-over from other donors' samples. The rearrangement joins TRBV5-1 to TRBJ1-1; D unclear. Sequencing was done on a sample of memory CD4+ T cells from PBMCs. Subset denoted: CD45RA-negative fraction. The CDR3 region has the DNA TGCGCCAGCAGCTCTCATCTGCAGTCCACTGAAGCTTTCTTT. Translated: CASSSHLQSTEAFF.